This record looks at one T cell receptor (beta chain) sequence and its context. What it recognizes is unknown. The sample originates from a study of T cell repertoires in cytomegalovirus infection. At the level of the study: Public TCR beta signatures were indicative of both CMV infection and a matching HLA type.

MiXCR was run by TCRdb on the reads, yielding one entry per CDR3 protein. The sample holds roughly 800,000 distinct CDR3 sequences, about 29% seen once. General study findings and limits: Pooled public TCR beta family frequency picked out CMV carriers with the relevant HLA. Clonotype analysis showed dominance of the ex vivo response by HLA-C-restricted CMV-specific TCR beta clonotypes.

The germline gives CDR1 SGHVT, CDR2 SQSDAQ. The CDR3 length is 15 residues. V shed 5 bases, J shed 5 bases, and the junction held 6 bases outside the gene matches. This TCR was recovered from a human donor in good health (CMV status not recorded). Some clones in this sample may be carry-over from other donors' samples. Sequencing was performed on cultured CD8+ T cells from PBMCs, taken from culture after CMV antigen stimulation. The chain uses TRBV7-4 and TRBJ1-3; 10 bases match TRBD1. CDR3 sequence reads: CASSPPDRGRNTIYF. In DNA form, the CDR3 reads TGTGCCAGCAGCCCACCGGACAGGGGGAGAAACACCATATATTTT.